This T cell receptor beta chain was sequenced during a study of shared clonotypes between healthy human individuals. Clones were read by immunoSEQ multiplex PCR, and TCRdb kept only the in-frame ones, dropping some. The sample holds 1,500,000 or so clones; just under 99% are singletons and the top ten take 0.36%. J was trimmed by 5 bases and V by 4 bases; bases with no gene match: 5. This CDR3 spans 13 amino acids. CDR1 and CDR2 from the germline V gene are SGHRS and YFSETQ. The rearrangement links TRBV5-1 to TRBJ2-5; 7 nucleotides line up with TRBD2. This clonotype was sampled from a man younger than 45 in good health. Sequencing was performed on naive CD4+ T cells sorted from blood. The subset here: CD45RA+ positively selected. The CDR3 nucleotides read TGCGCCAGCAGCCAAAGCGGGAAGGAGACCCAGTACTTC. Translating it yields CASSQSGKETQYF.